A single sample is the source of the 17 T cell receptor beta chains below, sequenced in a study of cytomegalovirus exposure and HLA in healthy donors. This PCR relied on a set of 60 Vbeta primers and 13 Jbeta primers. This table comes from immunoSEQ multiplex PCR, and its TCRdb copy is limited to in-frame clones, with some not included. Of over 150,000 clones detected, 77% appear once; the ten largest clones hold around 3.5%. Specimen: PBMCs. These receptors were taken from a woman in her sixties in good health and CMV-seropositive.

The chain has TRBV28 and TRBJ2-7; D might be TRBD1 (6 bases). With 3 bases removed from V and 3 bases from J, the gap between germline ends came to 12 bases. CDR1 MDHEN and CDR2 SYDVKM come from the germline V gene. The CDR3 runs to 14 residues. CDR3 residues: CASSFSGTHYEQYF. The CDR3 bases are TGTGCCAGCAGTTTTTCCGGGACACACTACGAGCAGTACTTC.

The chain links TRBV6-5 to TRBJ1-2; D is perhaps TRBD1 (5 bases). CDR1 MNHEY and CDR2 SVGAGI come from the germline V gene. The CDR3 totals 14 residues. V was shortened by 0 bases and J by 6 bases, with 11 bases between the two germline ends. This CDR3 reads CASSYSTQTDGYTF. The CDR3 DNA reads TGTGCCAGCAGTTACTCTACCCAGACAGATGGCTACACCTTC.

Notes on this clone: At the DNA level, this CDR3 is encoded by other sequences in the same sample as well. This chain's CDR3 is CASSFRGSGANVLTF. In DNA, the CDR3 is TGTGCCAGCAGCTTTCGGGGTTCTGGGGCCAACGTCCTGACTTTC. The rearrangement joins TRBV11-1 to TRBJ2-6, with D perhaps TRBD2 (5 bases). Per germline, CDR1 SGHAT and CDR2 FQDESV (reference sequence). V lost 3 bases to trimming and J lost 1 base, with 7 bases between them. The CDR3 loop spans 15 amino acids.

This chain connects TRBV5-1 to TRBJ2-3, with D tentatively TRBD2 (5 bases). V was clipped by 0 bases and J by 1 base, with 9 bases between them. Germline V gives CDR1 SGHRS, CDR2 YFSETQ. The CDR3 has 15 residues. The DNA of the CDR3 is TGCGCCAGCAGCTTGGGCGGGCCGCGCACAGATACGCAGTATTTT. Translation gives CASSLGGPRTDTQYF.

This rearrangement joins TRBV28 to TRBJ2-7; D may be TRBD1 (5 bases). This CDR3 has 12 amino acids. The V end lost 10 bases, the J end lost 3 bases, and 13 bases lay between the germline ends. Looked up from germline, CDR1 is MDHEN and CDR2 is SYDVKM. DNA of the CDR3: TGTGCCACATTTGGGCAGGGCTACGAGCAGTACTTC. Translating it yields CATFGQGYEQYF.

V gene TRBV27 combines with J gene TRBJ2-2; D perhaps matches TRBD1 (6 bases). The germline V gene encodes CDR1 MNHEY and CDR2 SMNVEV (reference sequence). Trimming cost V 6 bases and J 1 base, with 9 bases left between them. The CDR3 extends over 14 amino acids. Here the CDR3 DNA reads TGTGCCAGCAGGCCGGGACAGAACACCGGGGAGCTGTTTTTT. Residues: CASRPGQNTGELFF.

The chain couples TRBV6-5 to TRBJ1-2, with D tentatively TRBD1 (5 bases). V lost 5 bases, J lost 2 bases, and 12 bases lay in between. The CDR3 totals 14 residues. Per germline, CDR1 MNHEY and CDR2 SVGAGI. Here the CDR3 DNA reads TGTGCCAGCAGTCCAGTGGGGCGAAACTATGGCTACACCTTC. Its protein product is CASSPVGRNYGYTF.

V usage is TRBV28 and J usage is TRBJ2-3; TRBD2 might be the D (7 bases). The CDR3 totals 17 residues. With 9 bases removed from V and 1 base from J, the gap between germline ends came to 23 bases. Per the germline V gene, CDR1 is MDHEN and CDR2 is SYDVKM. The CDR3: CASIGGGAGMGTDTQYF. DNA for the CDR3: TGTGCCAGTATAGGGGGAGGGGCCGGTATGGGCACAGATACGCAGTATTTT.

In nucleotides, the CDR3 is TGTGCCAGCAGCTTAAATGCGGGACAGCCCCAGCATTTT. This sequence encodes CASSLNAGQPQHF. The chain is built from TRBV7-3 and TRBJ1-5; no clear D. The CDR3 sequence is 13 residues long. CDR1 is SGHTA, CDR2 FQGTGA, per germline. The ends were cut back, 1 base at V and 7 bases at J, with 8 bases in the middle.

CDR3 in amino acids: CASSSSGTAGDEQFF. DNA for the CDR3: TGTGCCAGCAGCTCCTCCGGGACTGCCGGGGATGAGCAGTTCTTC. The rearrangement joins TRBV11-2 to TRBJ2-1, with TRBD2 as a possible D gene (6 bases). The CDR3 spans 15 residues. The germline V gene encodes CDR1 SGHAT and CDR2 FQNNGV. Trimming shortened V by 4 bases and J by 8 bases, and 18 bases separated the two germline ends.

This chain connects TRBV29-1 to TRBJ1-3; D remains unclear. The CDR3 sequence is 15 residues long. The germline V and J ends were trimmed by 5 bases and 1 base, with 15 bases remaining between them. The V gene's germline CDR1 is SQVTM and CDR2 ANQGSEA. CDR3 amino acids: CSVSPGSSSGNTIYF. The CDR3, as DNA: TGCAGCGTTTCTCCGGGGTCCTCTTCTGGAAACACCATATATTTT.

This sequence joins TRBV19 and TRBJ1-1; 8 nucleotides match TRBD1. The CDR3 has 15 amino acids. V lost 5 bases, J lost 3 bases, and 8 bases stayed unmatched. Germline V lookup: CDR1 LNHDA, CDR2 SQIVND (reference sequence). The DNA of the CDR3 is TGTGCCAGTAGTGCCTTCGGACAGGGCGACACTGAAGCTTTCTTT. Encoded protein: CASSAFGQGDTEAFF.

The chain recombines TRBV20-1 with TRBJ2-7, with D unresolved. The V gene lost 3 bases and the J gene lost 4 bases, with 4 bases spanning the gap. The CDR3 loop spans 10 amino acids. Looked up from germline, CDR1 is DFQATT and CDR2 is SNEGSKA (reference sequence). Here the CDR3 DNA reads TGCAGTGCTAGGCGTTACGAGCAGTACTTC. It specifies CSARRYEQYF.

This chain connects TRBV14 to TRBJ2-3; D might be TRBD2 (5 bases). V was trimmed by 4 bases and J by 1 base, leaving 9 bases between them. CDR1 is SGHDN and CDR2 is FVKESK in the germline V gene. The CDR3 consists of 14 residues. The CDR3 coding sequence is TGTGCCAGCAGCCTTCTCGGGGGCACAGATACGCAGTATTTT. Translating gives CASSLLGGTDTQYF.

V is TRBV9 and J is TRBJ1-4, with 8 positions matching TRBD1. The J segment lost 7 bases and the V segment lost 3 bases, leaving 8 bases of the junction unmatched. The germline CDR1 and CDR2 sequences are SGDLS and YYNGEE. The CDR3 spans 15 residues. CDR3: CASSATGETGEKLFF. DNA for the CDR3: TGTGCCAGCAGCGCGACAGGGGAAACGGGTGAAAAACTGTTTTTT.

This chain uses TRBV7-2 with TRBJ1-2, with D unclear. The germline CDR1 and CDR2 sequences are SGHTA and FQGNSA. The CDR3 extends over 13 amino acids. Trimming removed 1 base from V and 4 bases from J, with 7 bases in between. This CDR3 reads CASSLDRSYGYTF. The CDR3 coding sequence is TGTGCCAGCAGCTTAGACAGATCCTATGGCTACACCTTC.

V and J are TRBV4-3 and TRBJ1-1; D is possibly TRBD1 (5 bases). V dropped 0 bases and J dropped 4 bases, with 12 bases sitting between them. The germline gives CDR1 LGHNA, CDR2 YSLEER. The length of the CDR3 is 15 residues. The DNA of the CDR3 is TGCGCCAGCAGCCAAGATGGCGCGGGGGGCACTGAAGCTTTCTTT. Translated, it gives CASSQDGAGGTEAFF.